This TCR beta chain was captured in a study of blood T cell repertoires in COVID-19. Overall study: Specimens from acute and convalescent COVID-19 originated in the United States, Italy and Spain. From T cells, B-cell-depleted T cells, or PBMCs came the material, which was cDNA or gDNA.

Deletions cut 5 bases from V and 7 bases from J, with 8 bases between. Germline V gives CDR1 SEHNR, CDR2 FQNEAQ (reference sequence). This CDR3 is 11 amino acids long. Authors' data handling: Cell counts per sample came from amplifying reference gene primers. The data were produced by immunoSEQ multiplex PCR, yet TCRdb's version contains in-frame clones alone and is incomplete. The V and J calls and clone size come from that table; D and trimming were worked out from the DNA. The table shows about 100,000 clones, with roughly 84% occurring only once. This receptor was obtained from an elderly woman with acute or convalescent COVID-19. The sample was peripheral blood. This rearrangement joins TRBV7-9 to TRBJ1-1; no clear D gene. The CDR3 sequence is CASSVANEAFF. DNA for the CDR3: TGTGCCAGCAGCGTGGCCAATGAAGCTTTCTTT.